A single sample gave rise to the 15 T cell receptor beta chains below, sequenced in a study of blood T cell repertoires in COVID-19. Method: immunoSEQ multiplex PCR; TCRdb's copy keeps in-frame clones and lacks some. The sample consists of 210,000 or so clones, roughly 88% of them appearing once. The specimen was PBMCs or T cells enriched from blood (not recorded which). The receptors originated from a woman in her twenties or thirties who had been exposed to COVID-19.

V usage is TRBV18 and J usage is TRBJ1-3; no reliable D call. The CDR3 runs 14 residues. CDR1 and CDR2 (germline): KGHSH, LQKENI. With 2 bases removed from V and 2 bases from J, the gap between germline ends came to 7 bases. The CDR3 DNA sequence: TGTGCCAGCTCACCAGGCCTAGCTGGAAACACCATATATTTT. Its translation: CASSPGLAGNTIYF.

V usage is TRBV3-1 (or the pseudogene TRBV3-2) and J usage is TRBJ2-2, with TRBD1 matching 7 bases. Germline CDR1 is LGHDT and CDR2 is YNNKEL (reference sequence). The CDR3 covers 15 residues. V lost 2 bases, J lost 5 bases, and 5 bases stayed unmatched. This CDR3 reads CASSQTPDRTGELFF. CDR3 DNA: TGTGCCAGCAGCCAAACCCCGGACAGGACCGGGGAGCTGTTTTTT.

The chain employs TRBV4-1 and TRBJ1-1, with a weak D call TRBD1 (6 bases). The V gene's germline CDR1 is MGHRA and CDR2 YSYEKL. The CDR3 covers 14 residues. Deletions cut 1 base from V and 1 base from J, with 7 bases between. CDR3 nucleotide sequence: TGCGCCAGCAGCCAAGCACAGGGGAACACTGAAGCTTTCTTT. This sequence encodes CASSQAQGNTEAFF.

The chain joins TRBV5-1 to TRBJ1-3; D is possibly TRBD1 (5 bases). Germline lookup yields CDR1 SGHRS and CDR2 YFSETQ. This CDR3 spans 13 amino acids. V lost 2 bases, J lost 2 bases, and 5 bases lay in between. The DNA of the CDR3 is TGCGCCAGCAGCTTCAGGGCTGGAAACACCATATATTTT. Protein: CASSFRAGNTIYF.

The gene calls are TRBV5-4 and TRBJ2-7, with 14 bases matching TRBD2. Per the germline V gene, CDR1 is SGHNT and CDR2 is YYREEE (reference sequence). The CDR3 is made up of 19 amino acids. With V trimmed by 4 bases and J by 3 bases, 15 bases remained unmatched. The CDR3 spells CASSQRTSGRFIENYEQYF. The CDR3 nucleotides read TGTGCCAGCAGCCAACGGACTAGCGGGAGGTTTATAGAGAACTACGAGCAGTACTTC.

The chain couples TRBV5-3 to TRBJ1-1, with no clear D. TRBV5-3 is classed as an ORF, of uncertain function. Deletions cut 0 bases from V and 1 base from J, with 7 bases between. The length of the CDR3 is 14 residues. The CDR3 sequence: CARSLEGGNTEAFF. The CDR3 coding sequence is TGTGCCAGAAGCTTGGAAGGAGGGAACACTGAAGCTTTCTTT.

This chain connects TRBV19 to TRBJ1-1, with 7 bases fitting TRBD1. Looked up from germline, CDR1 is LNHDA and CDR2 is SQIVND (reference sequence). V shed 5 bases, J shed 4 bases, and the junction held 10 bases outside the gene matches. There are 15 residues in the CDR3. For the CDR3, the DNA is TGTGCCAGTAGTCCCCGGGTAGGGGGCGGCACTGAAGCTTTCTTT. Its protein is CASSPRVGGGTEAFF.

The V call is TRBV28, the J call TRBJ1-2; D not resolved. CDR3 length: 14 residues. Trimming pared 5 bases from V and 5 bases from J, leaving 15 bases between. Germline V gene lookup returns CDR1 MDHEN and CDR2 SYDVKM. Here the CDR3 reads CASSGRMELYGYTF. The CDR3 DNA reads TGTGCCAGCAGTGGGAGGATGGAATTGTATGGCTACACCTTC.

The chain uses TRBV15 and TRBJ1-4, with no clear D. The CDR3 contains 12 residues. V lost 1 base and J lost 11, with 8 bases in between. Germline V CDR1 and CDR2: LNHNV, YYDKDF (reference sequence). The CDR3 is CATSRADKKLFF. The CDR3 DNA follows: TGTGCCACCAGCAGAGCCGACAAGAAACTGTTTTTT. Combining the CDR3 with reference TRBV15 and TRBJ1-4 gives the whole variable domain DAMVIQNPRYQVTQFGKPVTLSCSQTLNHNVMYWYQQKSSQAPKLLFHYYDKDFNNEADTPDNFQSRRPNTSFCFLDIRSPGLGDTAMYLCATSRADKKLFFGSGTQLSVL.

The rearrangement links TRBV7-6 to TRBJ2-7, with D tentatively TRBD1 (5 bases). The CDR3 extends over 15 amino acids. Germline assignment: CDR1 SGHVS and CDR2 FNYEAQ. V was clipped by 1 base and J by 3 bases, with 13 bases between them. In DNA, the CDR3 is TGTGCCAGCAGCTTAGGACCAGGACAAAGCTACGAGCAGTACTTC. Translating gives CASSLGPGQSYEQYF.

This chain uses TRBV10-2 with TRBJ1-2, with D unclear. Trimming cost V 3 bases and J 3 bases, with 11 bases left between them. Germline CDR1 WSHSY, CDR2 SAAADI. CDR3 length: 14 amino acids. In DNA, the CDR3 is TGCGCCAGCAGTGATCGGGTTCGGGACTATGGCTACACCTTC. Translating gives CASSDRVRDYGYTF.

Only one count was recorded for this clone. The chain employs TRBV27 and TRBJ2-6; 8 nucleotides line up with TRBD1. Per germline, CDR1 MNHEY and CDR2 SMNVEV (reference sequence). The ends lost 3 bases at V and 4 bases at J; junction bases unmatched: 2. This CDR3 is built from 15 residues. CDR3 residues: CASSLDRAGANVLTF. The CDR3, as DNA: TGTGCCAGCAGTTTGGACAGGGCCGGGGCCAACGTCCTGACTTTC.

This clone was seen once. The CDR3, as DNA: TGTGCCAGCAGTTCCACAGTGAACACTGAAGCTTTCTTT. Protein product: CASSSTVNTEAFF. J is TRBJ1-1 and V is TRBV28; D gene ambiguous. V was clipped by 4 bases and J by 0 bases, with 6 bases between them. CDR3 size: 13 residues. From germline, CDR1 is MDHEN and CDR2 SYDVKM.

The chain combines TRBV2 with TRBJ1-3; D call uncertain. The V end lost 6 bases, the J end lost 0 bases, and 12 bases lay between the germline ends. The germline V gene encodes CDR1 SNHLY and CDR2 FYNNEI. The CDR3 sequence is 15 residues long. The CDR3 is CASSGSWPSGNTIYF. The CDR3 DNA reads TGTGCCAGCAGCGGGTCTTGGCCCTCTGGAAACACCATATATTTT.

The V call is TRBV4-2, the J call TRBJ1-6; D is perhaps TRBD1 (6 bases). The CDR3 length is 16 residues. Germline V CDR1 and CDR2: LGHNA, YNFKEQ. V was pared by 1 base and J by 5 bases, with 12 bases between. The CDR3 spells CASSQGLGTNNSPLHF. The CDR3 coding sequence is TGTGCCAGCAGCCAAGGTTTGGGGACAAATAATTCACCCCTCCACTTT.